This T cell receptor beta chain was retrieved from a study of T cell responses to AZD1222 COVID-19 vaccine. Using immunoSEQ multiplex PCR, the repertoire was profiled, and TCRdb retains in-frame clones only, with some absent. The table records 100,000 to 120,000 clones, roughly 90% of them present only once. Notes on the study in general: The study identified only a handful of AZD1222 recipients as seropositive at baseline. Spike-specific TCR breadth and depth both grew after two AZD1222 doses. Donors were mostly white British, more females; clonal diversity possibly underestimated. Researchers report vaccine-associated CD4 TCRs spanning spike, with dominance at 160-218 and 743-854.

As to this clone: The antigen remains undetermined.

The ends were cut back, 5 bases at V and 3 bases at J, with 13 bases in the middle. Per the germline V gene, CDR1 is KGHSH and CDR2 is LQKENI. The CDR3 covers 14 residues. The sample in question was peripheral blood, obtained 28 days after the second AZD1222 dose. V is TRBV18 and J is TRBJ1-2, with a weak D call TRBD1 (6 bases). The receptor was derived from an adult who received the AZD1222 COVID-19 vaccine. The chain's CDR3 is CASSARDIHYGYTF. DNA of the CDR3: TGTGCCAGCTCAGCCCGGGACATCCACTATGGCTACACCTTC.